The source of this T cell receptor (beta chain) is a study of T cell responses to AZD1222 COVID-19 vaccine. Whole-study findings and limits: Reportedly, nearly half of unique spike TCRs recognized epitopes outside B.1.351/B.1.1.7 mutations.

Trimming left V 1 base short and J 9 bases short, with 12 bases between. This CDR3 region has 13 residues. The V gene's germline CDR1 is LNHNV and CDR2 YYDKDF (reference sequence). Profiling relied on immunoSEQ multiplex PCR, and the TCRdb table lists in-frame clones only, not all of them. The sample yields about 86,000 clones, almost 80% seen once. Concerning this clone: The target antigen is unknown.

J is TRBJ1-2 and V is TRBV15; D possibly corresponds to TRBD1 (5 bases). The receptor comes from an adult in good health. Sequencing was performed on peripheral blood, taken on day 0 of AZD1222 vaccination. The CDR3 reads CATSRVLDRRYTF. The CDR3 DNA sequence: TGTGCCACCAGCAGAGTTCTTGACAGACGCTACACCTTC.